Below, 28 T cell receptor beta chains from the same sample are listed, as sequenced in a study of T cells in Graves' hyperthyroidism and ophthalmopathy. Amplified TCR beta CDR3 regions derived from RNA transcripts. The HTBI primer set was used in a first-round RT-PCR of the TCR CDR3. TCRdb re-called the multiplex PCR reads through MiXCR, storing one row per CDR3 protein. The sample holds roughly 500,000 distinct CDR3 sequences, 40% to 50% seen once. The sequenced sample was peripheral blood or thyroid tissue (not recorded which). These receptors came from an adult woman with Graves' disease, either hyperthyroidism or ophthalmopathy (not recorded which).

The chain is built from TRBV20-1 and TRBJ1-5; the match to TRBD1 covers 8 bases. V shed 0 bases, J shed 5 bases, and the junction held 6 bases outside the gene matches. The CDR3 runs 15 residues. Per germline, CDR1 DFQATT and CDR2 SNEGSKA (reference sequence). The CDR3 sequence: CSARELSRGHQPQHF. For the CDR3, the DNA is TGCAGTGCTAGAGAACTTTCCAGGGGGCATCAGCCCCAGCATTTT.

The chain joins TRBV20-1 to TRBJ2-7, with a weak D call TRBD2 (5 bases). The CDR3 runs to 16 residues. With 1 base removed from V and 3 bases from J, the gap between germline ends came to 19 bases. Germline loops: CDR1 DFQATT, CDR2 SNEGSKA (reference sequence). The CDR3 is CSARVMQRVGLYEQYF. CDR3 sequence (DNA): TGCAGTGCTAGAGTGATGCAGAGGGTAGGACTCTACGAGCAGTACTTC.

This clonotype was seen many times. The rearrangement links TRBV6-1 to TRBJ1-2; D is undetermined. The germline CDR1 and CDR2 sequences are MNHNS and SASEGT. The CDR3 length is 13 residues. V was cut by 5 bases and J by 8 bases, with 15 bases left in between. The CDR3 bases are TGTGCCAGCAGTTTCGATCAGGCAGAGGGCTACACCTTC. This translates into CASSFDQAEGYTF.

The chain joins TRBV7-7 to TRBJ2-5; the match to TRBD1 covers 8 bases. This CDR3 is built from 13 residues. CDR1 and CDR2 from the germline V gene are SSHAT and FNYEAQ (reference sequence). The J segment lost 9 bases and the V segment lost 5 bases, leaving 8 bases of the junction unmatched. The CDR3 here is CASSLRQGRPQYF. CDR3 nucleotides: TGTGCCAGCAGCCTGAGACAGGGGAGACCCCAGTACTTC. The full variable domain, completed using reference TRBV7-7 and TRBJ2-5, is GAGVSQSPRYKVTKRGQDVTLRCDPISSHATLYWYQQALGQGPEFLTYFNYEAQPDKSGLPSDRFSAERPEGSISTLTIQRTEQRDSAMYRCASSLRQGRPQYFGPGTRLLVL.

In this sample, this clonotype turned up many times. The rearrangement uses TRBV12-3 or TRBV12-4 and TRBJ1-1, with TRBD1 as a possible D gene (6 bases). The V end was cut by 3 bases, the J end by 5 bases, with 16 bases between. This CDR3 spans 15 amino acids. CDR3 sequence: CASSLSGGLRTEAFF. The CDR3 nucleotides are TGTGCCAGCAGTTTGTCCGGGGGGCTCCGAACTGAAGCTTTCTTT.

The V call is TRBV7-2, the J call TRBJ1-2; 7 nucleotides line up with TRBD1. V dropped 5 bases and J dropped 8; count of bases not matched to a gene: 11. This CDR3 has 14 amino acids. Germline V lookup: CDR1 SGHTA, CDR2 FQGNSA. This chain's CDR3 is CASSPQTGFVGYTF. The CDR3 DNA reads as TGTGCCAGCAGCCCCCAGACAGGGTTTGTCGGCTACACCTTC.

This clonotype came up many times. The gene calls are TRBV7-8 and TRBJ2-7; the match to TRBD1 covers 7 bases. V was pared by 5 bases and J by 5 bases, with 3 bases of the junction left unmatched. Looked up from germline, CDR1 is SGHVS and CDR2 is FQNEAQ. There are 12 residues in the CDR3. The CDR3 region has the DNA TGTGCCAGCAGCCAACAGGGGAACGAGCAGTACTTC. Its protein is CASSQQGNEQYF. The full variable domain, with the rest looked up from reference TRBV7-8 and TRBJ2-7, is GAGVSQSPRYKVAKRGQDVALRCDPISGHVSLFWYQQALGQGPEFLTYFQNEAQLDKSGLPSDRFFAERPEGSVSTLKIQRTQQEDSAVYLCASSQQGNEQYFGPGTRLTVT.

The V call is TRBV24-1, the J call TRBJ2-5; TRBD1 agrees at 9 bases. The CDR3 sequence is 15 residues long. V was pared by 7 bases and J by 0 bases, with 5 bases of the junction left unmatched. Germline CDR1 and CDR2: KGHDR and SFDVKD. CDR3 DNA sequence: TGTGCCACCAGGGGGACAGGGCCCTACCAAGAGACCCAGTACTTC. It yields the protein CATRGTGPYQETQYF.

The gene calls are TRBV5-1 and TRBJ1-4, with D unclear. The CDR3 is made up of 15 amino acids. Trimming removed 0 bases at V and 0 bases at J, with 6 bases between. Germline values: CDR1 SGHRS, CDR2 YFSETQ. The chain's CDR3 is CASSLEKATNEKLFF. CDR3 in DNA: TGCGCCAGCAGCTTGGAGAAGGCAACTAATGAAAAACTGTTTTTT.

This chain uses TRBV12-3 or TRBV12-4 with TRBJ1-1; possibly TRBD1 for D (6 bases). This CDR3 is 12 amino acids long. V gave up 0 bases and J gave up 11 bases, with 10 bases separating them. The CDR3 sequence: CASSLAQGWAFF. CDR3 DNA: TGTGCCAGCAGTTTAGCGCAGGGGTGGGCTTTCTTT.

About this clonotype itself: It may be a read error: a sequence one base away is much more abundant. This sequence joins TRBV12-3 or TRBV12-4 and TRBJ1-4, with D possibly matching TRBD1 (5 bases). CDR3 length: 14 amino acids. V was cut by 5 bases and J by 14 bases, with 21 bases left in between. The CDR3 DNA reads TGTGCCAGCAGTCCAAGGGCTACTACCGGGGGGCTGTTTTTT. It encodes CASSPRATTGGLFF.

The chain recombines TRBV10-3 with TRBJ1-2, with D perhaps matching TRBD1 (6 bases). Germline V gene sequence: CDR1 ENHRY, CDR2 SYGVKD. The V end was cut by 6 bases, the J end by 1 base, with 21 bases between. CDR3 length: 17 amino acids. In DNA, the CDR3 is TGTGCCATCAGGTCCGAGCAGGGGTTAAGTCGTAACTATGGCTACACCTTC. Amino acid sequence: CAIRSEQGLSRNYGYTF.

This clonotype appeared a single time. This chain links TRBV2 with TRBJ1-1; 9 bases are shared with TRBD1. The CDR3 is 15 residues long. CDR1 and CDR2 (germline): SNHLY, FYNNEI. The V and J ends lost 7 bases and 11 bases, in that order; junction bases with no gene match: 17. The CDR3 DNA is TGTGCCAGCACCGCAACTACAGGGGGCGGCCGGCGTGCTTTCTTT. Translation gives CASTATTGGGRRAFF.

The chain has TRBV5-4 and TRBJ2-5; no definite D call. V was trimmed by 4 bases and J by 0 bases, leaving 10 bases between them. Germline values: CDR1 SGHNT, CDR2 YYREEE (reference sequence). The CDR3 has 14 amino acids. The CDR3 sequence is CASSALTDQETQYF. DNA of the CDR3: TGTGCCAGCAGCGCCCTGACGGACCAAGAGACCCAGTACTTC. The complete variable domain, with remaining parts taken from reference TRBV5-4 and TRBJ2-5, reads ETGVTQSPTHLIKTRGQQVTLRCSSQSGHNTVSWYQQALGQGPQFIFQYYREEENGRGNFPPRFSGLQFPNYSSELNVNALELDDSALYLCASSALTDQETQYFGPGTRLLVL.

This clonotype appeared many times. The CDR3 DNA follows: TGCAGTGCTAGAGCAAAGGGCAGAACCTACGAGCAGTACTTC. This encodes CSARAKGRTYEQYF. The chain couples TRBV20-1 to TRBJ2-7; D uncertain. This CDR3 region has 14 residues. V was cut by 1 base and J by 2 bases, with 12 bases left in between. Germline-derived CDR1 and CDR2 are DFQATT and SNEGSKA (reference sequence).

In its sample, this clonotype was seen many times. CDR3 amino acids: CSVPDRTRNTIYF. For the CDR3, the DNA is TGCAGCGTTCCTGACAGAACCCGAAACACCATATATTTT. The V gene is TRBV29-1, the J gene TRBJ1-3; TRBD1 is a possible D gene (5 bases). V was clipped by 5 bases and J by 5 bases, with 13 bases between them. This CDR3 is 13 amino acids long. CDR1 is SQVTM, CDR2 ANQGSEA, per germline.

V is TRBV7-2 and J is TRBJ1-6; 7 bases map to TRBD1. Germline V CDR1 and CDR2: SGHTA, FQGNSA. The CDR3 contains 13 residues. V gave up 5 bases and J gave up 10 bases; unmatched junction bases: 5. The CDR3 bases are TGTGCCAGCAGCGACAGGGTTTTATCACCCCTCCACTTT. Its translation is CASSDRVLSPLHF.

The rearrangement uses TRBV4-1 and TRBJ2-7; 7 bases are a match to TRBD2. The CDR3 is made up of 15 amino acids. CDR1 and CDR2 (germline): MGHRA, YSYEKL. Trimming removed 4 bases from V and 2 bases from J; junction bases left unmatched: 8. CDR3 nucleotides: TGCGCCAGCAGCCTGGCCGGTCGGGGGGCCTACGAGCAGTACTTC. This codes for CASSLAGRGAYEQYF.

CDR3 region: CSVGGQGAFAFF. The CDR3 DNA sequence: TGCAGCGTTGGGGGGCAGGGGGCGTTTGCTTTCTTT. This chain links TRBV29-1 with TRBJ1-1, with TRBD1 identical over 8 bases. V lost 4 bases and J lost 11; bases outside the gene matches: 9. Germline-derived CDR1 and CDR2 are SQVTM and ANQGSEA. The CDR3 is 12 residues long.

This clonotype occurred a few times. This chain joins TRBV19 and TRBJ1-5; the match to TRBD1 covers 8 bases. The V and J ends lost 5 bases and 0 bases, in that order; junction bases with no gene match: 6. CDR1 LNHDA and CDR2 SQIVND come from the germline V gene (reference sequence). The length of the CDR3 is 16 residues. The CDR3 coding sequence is TGTGCCAGTAGTCCACGGACAGGGAATAGCAATCAGCCCCAGCATTTT. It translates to CASSPRTGNSNQPQHF.

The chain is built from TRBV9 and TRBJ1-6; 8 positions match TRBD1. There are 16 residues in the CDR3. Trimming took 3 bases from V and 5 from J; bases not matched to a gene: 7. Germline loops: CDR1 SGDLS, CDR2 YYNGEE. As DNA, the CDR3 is TGTGCCAGCAGCGCTACAGGGGGGGGGAATAATTCACCCCTCCACTTT. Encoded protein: CASSATGGGNNSPLHF.

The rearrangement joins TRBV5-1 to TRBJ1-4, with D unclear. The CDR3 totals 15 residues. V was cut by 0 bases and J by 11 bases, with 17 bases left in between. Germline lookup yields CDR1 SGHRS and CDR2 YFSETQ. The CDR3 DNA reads TGCGCCAGCAGCTTGGACACTGTTCGCGTTGACAAACTGTTTTTT. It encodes CASSLDTVRVDKLFF.

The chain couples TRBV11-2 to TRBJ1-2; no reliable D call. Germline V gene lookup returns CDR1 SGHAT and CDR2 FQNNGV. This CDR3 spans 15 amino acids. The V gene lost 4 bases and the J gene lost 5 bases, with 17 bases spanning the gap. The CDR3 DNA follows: TGTGCCAGCAGCTCCCCCGGTCCAGACGGTTATGGCTACACCTTC. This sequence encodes CASSSPGPDGYGYTF.

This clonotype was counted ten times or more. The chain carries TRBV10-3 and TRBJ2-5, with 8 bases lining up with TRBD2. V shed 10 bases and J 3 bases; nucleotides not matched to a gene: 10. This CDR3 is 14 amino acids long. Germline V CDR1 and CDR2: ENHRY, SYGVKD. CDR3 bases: TGTGCCAGCAAGACTAGCGCGCTTGAAGAGACCCAGTACTTC. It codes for CASKTSALEETQYF.

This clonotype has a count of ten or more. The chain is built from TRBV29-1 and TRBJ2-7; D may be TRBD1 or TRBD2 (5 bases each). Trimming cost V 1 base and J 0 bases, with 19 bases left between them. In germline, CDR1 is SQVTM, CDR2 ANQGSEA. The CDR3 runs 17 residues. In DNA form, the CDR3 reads TGCAGCGTTGAAGCTCTCAAGAAGGGGACCTACTCCTACGAGCAGTACTTC. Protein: CSVEALKKGTYSYEQYF.

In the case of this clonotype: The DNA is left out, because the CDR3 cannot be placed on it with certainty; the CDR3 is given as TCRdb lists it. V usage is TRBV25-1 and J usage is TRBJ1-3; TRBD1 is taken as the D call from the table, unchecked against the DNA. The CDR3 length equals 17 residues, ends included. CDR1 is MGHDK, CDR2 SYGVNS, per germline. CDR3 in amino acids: CACSARPSTGGGNTIYF.

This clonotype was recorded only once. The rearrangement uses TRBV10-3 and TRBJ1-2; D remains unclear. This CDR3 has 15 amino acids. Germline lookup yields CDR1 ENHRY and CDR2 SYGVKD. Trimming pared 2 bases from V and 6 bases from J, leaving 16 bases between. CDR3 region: CAISEISRVTDGYTF. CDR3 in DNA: TGTGCCATCAGTGAGATCTCGCGGGTGACGGATGGCTACACCTTC.

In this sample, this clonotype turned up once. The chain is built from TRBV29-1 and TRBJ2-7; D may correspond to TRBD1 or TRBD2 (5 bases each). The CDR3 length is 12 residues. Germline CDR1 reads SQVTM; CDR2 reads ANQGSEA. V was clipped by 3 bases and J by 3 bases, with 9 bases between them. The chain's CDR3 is CSVDGGNYEQYF. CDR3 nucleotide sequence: TGCAGCGTTGATGGGGGTAACTACGAGCAGTACTTC.